Listed below are T cell receptor beta chains from one sample, sequenced in a study of regulatory T cells in long-lasting Graves disease. TCRdb redid the calling of the multiplex PCR reads with MiXCR, one entry per CDR3 protein. The sample carries about 380,000 distinct CDR3 sequences, roughly 15% recorded once. This specimen was peripheral blood mononuclear cells (PBMCs), taken at new diagnosis, from a patient treated with antithyroid drugs. The receptors come from a female donor with Graves disease. CDR3s include the opening cysteine and the closing phenylalanine or tryptophan. The order of the fields is D gene, V gene, J gene, clone size, CDR3 DNA, CDR3 protein. The D gene is left open where the match is weak. Expanded clones get a size class; other rows say once, few or many, or leave the size out.

.,TRBV29-1,TRBJ2-7,.,TGCAGCGTTGAAGGTGTCGCAGGAGCCTCCTACGAGCAGTACTTC,CSVEGVAGASYEQYF
TRBD2,TRBV3-1,TRBJ2-1,.,TGTGCCAGCAGCCCTCGCGGGAGGCGATTAGATGAGCAGTTCTTC,CASSPRGRRLDEQFF
.,TRBV11-2,TRBJ1-5,.,TGTGCCAGCAGCTTAGATCCGTCGGGGAGACAGCCCCAGCATTTT,CASSLDPSGRQPQHF
.,TRBV2,TRBJ1-2,few,TGTGCCAGCAGCGTGGGGGGAGGCTATGGCTACACCTTC,CASSVGGGYGYTF
TRBD2,TRBV7-2,TRBJ2-7,many,TGTGCCAGCAGCTTAGCCCCTAGCGGGAGGACCAGTCCCTACGAGCAGTACTTC,CASSLAPSGRTSPYEQYF
.,TRBV20-1,TRBJ1-2,.,TGCAGTGCTAACCCGAGACGTGGCGGCTACACCTTC,CSANPRRGGYTF
TRBD2,TRBV11-2,TRBJ2-2,.,TGTGCCAGCAGCAGGCACGGACTAGCGGAAAGCCCCACCGGGGAGCTGTTTTTT,CASSRHGLAESPTGELFF
.,TRBV28,TRBJ2-4,few,TGTGCCAGCAGCCTATCAAGCCTAGCCAAAAACATTCAGTACTTC,CASSLSSLAKNIQYF
TRBD2,TRBV6-2/TRBV6-3,TRBJ2-7,many,TGTGCCAGCAGTTACGACGGGGGAGGGACCTACGAGCAGTACTTC,CASSYDGGGTYEQYF
.,TRBV20-1,TRBJ2-2,many,TGCAGTGCTCCCGCGAACACCGGGGAGCTGTTTTTT,CSAPANTGELFF
.,TRBV11-3,TRBJ1-2,.,TGTGCCAGCAGCCAAGAGGCCAGACAAGGCTACACCTTC,CASSQEARQGYTF
.,TRBV12-3/TRBV12-4,TRBJ2-1,many,TGTGCCAGCAGTCCGGGGGGGACAGGCAATAGGAATGAGCAGTTCTTC,CASSPGGTGNRNEQFF
.,TRBV4-1,TRBJ1-1,many,TGCGCCAGCAGCCAAGCCCCACCCGCAGGAGGGAACACTGAAGCTTTCTTT,CASSQAPPAGGNTEAFF
.,TRBV28,TRBJ2-4,many,TGTGCCAGCAGTGAAGGCAGAACTGAAAACATTCAGTACTTC,CASSEGRTENIQYF
TRBD2,TRBV20-1,TRBJ2-1,many,TGCAGTGCTAGAGATCAGCAAGGGGGACTAGCGGGAGGGCCGGGGGAGCAGTTCTTC,CSARDQQGGLAGGPGEQFF
TRBD1,TRBV27,TRBJ2-7,many,TGTGCCAGCAGTTTATGGGGACAGGGAACCTACGAGCAGTACTTC,CASSLWGQGTYEQYF
.,TRBV9,TRBJ1-2,many,TGTGCCAGCAGCGTAGCTCCAGGAGCTAACTATGGCTACACCTTC,CASSVAPGANYGYTF
.,TRBV28,TRBJ2-7,once,TGTGCCAGCAGTGGGGCGGAACAGGACACCTACGAGCAGTACTTC,CASSGAEQDTYEQYF
.,TRBV7-8,TRBJ2-7,.,TGTGCCAGCAGCTTAAGAATGGCCAACGAGCAGTACTTC,CASSLRMANEQYF
.,TRBV6-1,TRBJ2-2,many,TGTGCCAGCATTCCAAGGGCAGGGCGGCGCACCGGGGAGCTGTTTTTT,CASIPRAGRRTGELFF
.,TRBV28,TRBJ2-7,many,TGTGCCAGCAGTTTTAGGCCAAGCGAGCAGTACTTC,CASSFRPSEQYF
.,TRBV7-9,TRBJ1-1,many,TGTGCCAGCAGCTTGTCCAGCTCGAGGACTGAAGCTTTCTTT,CASSLSSSRTEAFF
.,TRBV12-3/TRBV12-4,TRBJ1-2,few,TGTGCCAGCAGACAGGGCCATGGCTACACCTTC,CASRQGHGYTF
.,TRBV19,TRBJ1-1,few,TGTGCCAGTAGTATCGGCCCGGACAGCTCTACTGAAGCTTTCTTT,CASSIGPDSSTEAFF
.,TRBV5-1,TRBJ2-7,many,TGCGCCAGCAGCTTGGTTGGGAGGAGCGAGCAGTACTTC,CASSLVGRSEQYF
TRBD2,TRBV15,TRBJ2-6,many,TGTGCCACCAGCAGAGAGACAGCGGGATCATCTGGGGCCAACGTCCTGACTTTC,CATSRETAGSSGANVLTF
.,TRBV18,TRBJ2-3,many,TGTGCCAGCTCACCACTTCGGGATTCCACAGATACGCAGTATTTT,CASSPLRDSTDTQYF
TRBD1,TRBV20-1,TRBJ2-3,.,TGCAGTGCTCAGGTCATAGATGGAACAGGGGGTTCCACAGATACGCAGTATTTT,CSAQVIDGTGGSTDTQYF
.,TRBV20-1,TRBJ2-1,.,TGCAGTGTGGAACGGAGAGATTACTACAATGAGCAGTTCTTC,CSVERRDYYNEQFF
TRBD1,TRBV19,TRBJ2-2,.,TGTGCCAGTAGTACTTTACAGGGGCGATTTAACACCGGGGAGCTGTTTTTT,CASSTLQGRFNTGELFF
.,TRBV7-2,TRBJ2-3,few,TGTGCCTGCAGCTTAACGGCCTCCACAGATACGCAGTATTTT,CACSLTASTDTQYF
.,TRBV28,TRBJ1-5,many,TGTGCCAGCAGCCTAATCGACAGCCCTAGCAATCAGCCCCAGCATTTT,CASSLIDSPSNQPQHF
.,TRBV20-1,TRBJ1-2,many,TGCAGTGCTCCGATGGCGGGCTACACCTTC,CSAPMAGYTF
.,TRBV4-1,TRBJ2-3,many,TGCGCCAGCAGCCAAGATGTCGTCGGCGGGCTGAGCACAGATACGCAGTATTTT,CASSQDVVGGLSTDTQYF
TRBD1,TRBV2,TRBJ1-1,many,TGTGCCAGCAGTGTGCAGGGGGTACGAAACACTGAAGCTTTCTTT,CASSVQGVRNTEAFF
TRBD1,TRBV6-1,TRBJ1-1,many,TGTGCCAGCAGCTCCCCTTCAGGGGGCGCGGCTGAAGCTTTCTTT,CASSSPSGGAAEAFF
TRBD1,TRBV6-2/TRBV6-3,TRBJ2-1,many,TGTGCCAGCAGCGACGACGGTTCCGGGACAGGGTTGTACAATGAGCAGTTCTTC,CASSDDGSGTGLYNEQFF
TRBD2,TRBV5-4,TRBJ2-5,many,TGTGCCAGCAGCTCTTGGACTAGCGGGGAGGAGACCCAGTACTTC,CASSSWTSGEETQYF
.,TRBV7-8,TRBJ2-5,many,TGTGCCAGCAGCCTCAGGGGTATGACCCAGTACTTC,CASSLRGMTQYF
TRBD1,TRBV12-3/TRBV12-4,TRBJ1-6,many,TGTGCCAGCAGTAAAACAGGGGGCGGATCACCCCTCCACTTT,CASSKTGGGSPLHF
.,TRBV11-2,TRBJ2-5,.,TGTGCCAGCACATATCTAGTGAAAACCCAAGAGACCCAGTACTTC,CASTYLVKTQETQYF
TRBD2,TRBV29-1,TRBJ2-1,many,TGCAGCGTTGCCACGATAGCGGGGGGGAAGAATGAGCAGTTCTTC,CSVATIAGGKNEQFF
.,TRBV7-2,TRBJ2-7,many,TGTGCCAGCAGCCCCTTCTCCTACGAGCAGTACTTC,CASSPFSYEQYF
TRBD1,TRBV24-1,TRBJ1-1,many,TGTGCCACCAGTGATCCCGCGGGACAGGGTGCTGAAGCTTTCTTT,CATSDPAGQGAEAFF
TRBD2,TRBV7-9,TRBJ2-1,many,TGTGCCAGCAGCTTAGGCCGTCTAGCGGACTCCTACAATGAGCAGTTCTTC,CASSLGRLADSYNEQFF
TRBD1,TRBV2,TRBJ1-2,many,TGCGCCAGCACCCCTTTCGGGGCAGGGGGCCGGTATGGCTACACCTTC,CASTPFGAGGRYGYTF
.,TRBV15,TRBJ2-6,many,TGTGCCACCAGCAGGGGCGGGGCTGGGGCCAACGTCCTGACTTTC,CATSRGGAGANVLTF
TRBD2,TRBV7-2,TRBJ2-5,many,TGTGCCAGCAGGAGTCTAGCGGGAGTGGAGACCCAGTACTTC,CASRSLAGVETQYF
.,TRBV20-1,TRBJ2-5,.,TGCAGTGCTACTCTGCCGGCACGTTTACAAGAGACCCAGTACTTC,CSATLPARLQETQYF
.,TRBV7-2,TRBJ1-5,.,TGTGCCAGCAGCTATCGGGGGGGGCTGGGTCAGCCCCAGCATTTT,CASSYRGGLGQPQHF
.,TRBV27,TRBJ1-1,many,TGTGCCAGCAGTCCGATTTTCACCAACACTGAAGCTTTCTTT,CASSPIFTNTEAFF